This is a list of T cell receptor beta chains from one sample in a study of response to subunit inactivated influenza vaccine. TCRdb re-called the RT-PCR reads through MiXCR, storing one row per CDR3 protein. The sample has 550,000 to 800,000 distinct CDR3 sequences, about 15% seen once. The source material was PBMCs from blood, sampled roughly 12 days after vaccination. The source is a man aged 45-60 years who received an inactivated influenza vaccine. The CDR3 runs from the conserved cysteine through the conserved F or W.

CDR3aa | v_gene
CSVSWTGVNEQYF | TRBV29-1
CSASMRGAPRNIQYF | TRBV20-1
CASSSRGFSVGVSYNEQFF | TRBV5-1
CASSLRDRQSSYNEQFF | TRBV12-3/TRBV12-4
CASSPTGASNQPQHF | TRBV5-1
CASSMTGPYEQYF | TRBV5-1
CASSLVGGGWTDTQYF | TRBV7-2
CSARDPTGVGGYTF | TRBV20-1
CASKPGDPGHEQYF | TRBV2
CSASRNTGATEAFF | TRBV20-1
CASSGVASGTDTQYF | TRBV2
CASSSLRVGPGTEAFF | TRBV7-2
CASRQGVQIDTGELFF | TRBV19
CASSYGGTGVRVAGYNEQFF | TRBV6-2/TRBV6-3
CASSRDSASTDTQYF | TRBV5-1
CASRRLAGGYEQYF | TRBV6-2/TRBV6-3
CASGLDREETQYF | TRBV12-5
CASRTGRGDTQYF | TRBV2
CSPLSSYNEQFF | TRBV20-1
CASSPGTKNIQYF | TRBV3-1
CASSLSELAGGPLAKNIQYF | TRBV19
CSVTAGLDEQFF | TRBV29-1
CASSSRRGRPTEAFF | TRBV12-3/TRBV12-4
CASSPTSLADPDTDTQYF | TRBV5-1
CSVETRAVRPKETQYF | TRBV29-1
CASSYGQTYEQYF | TRBV6-5
CASSVISGNEQYF | TRBV5-1
CSAANRGDQETQYF | TRBV20-1
CASGGRRAGERGTDTQYF | TRBV3-1
CASSPPTLDTQYF | TRBV18
CASTGQSSYEQYF | TRBV6-1
CATTGDSYTGELFF | TRBV24-1
CASSIGGTGAYEQYF | TRBV7-3
CASSFGQGLNEQFF | TRBV5-1
CASSLKGSEAFF | TRBV5-1
CASSLYAVQETQYF | TRBV7-9
CASSHWGSRNMANTF | TRBV6-5
CASATRGGKTDTQYF | TRBV7-2
CASSIQGRTGANVLTF | TRBV19
CASSSPASGRGEQFF | TRBV28
CASSQVVTHTEAFF | TRBV4-1
CASSGFGDIQYF | TRBV2
CASSFAQGMNSPLHF | TRBV7-9
CASLWGPGRNTEAFF | TRBV5-1
CASSRGLKETQYF | TRBV14
CASSPFWVAGANNEQFF | TRBV6-1
CASSTRGLLVYEQYF | TRBV13
CASSPRAQTRELNTQYF | TRBV7-2